This T cell receptor beta chain was identified in a study of response to subunit inactivated influenza vaccine. Overall study results and limits: T cells newly recruited by each seasonal influenza vaccination are few, the authors suggested.

CDR1 MNHEY and CDR2 SVGEGT come from the germline V gene. The CDR3 sequence is 14 residues long. The ends lost 7 bases at V and 8 bases at J; junction bases unmatched: 10. With regard to this clonotype: What it binds is unknown.

TCRdb re-derived calls from the RT-PCR reads in MiXCR, one entry per CDR3 protein. This sample has 500,000 or so distinct CDR3 sequences, with approximately 17% found just once. This chain uses TRBV6-2 or TRBV6-3 with TRBJ1-4; 7 bases map to TRBD1. The source is a man between 50 and 75 years old who received an inactivated influenza vaccine. The material was CD4+ T cells sorted from PBMCs, obtained approximately 25 months after vaccination. The CDR3 loop reads CASTEQGKKEKLFF. CDR3 nucleotides: TGTGCCAGCACCGAACAGGGGAAAAAGGAAAAACTGTTTTTT.